This TCR beta chain emerged from a study of PD-L1 blockade in urothelial cancer. Overall study: Study patients had been treated with 0 to 3 previous chemotherapy regimens.

The assay was immunoSEQ multiplex PCR, and TCRdb's table has in-frame clones only and misses some. The sample has roughly 120,000 clones; around 89% are singletons. This clone has more than one count but fewer than ten. Time point reported: peripheral blood 6 weeks after treatment start. With 2 bases clipped from V and 3 bases from J, the junction kept 3 bases outside the gene matches. Germline values: CDR1 MNHEY, CDR2 SVGAGI. The CDR3 spans 15 residues. The receptor comes from a man between 60 and 75 years old with urothelial cancer. The sequencing here drew on PBMCs, taken around atezolizumab (anti-PD-L1) treatment. The chain carries TRBV6-5 and TRBJ2-7; 11 positions agree with TRBD2. The CDR3 coding sequence is TGTGCCAGCAGTTACACTAGCGGGGGAGACTACGAGCAGTACTTC. Translating gives CASSYTSGGDYEQYF.